The entry that follows covers one T cell receptor beta chain sequence. This clone was detected only once. This receptor's antigen is unknown. Base qualities are not provided; no much larger clone lies one nucleotide away. The sample is drawn from a study of blood T cell repertoires in COVID-19 (TCRdb year 2020). Regarding the research as a whole: The collaborator samples originated in the United States, Italy and Spain and spanned the acute and convalescent phases of COVID-19. The material from the prospective study consisted of cDNA or gDNA derived from T cells, B-cell-depleted T cells, or PBMCs. The dataset comprised deeply sampled blood TCRbeta repertoires from subjects exposed to, actively infected with, or recovered from COVID-19. The repertoires were released in a freely available public database meant as a resource for research on the immune response to SARS-CoV-2. Samples were obtained from the ongoing ImmuneRACE study (first 160 participants) and from over 1,000 subjects provided by 6 global collaborators. Sample metadata almost always included a de-identified subject ID, COVID-19 status, age in years and sex. Where available, HLA class I and class II types were taken from metadata supplied by the sample provider and were not determined by assay-based typing.

The immunoSEQ Assay, a bias-controlled multiplex PCR, was used to amplify TCRbeta CDR3 regions from genomic DNA. In the source study's methods: The number of nucleated cells in each sample was estimated from the amplification of reference gene primers within the assay. To quantify the absolute abundance of each unique TCRbeta CDR3 rearrangement, sequence reads were collapsed and filtered. For each sample, productive Simpson clonality was calculated by taking the square root of Simpson's diversity index across productive rearrangements. TCRdb obtained this table from immuneACCESS and retained in-frame rearrangements with V and J assigned. These tables miss some clones; where compared with another copy, unresolved V genes account for less than half of the shortfall, and the remainder is unexplained. V, J and clone size are taken as reported in that table, and D and trimming were inferred from the DNA itself. In all, the sample holds approximately 140,000 clones, and around 89% of those were seen once. Together, the top ten hold about 2% of the sample.

Study-wide conclusions, independent of this receptor: How much clinical and demographic metadata was included differed by source and by participant, and the metadata was provided uncurated.

Whole blood was collected in K2EDTA tubes by collaborating institutions according to the institutions' own protocols. For TCRbeta analysis, collaborator samples were shipped as frozen whole blood, as isolated PBMCs, or as DNA extracted from either sample type. CDR3 length: 13 amino acids, cysteine to phenylalanine. The retained sequence is limited to the CDR3, 39 bases, with the frame set at the first base. V loses 3 bases, J loses 4 bases, and the germline ends lie 6 bases apart. As encoded in the germline V gene (reference sequence), CDR1 is LNHDA while CDR2 is SQIVND. This receptor was taken from a man in his 70s with active COVID-19. Material: peripheral blood. The chain was built from TRBV19 and TRBJ2-2; no confident D gene assignment can be made. The DNA sequence is TGTGCCAGTAGTATCGGTGGCACCGGGGAGCTGTTTTTT. Its protein reads: CASSIGGTGELFF.